The next 30 T cell receptor beta chains were all read from a single sample in a study of T cells after yellow fever vaccination. TCRdb ran MiXCR on the 5' RACE reads and lists one entry per CDR3 protein. The repertoire holds approximately 450,000 distinct CDR3 sequences, around a sixth seen once, with about a sixth in the top ten. Source: PBMCs, taken before the yellow fever booster vaccination. The receptors were gathered from a man between 18 and 29 years old who received the YFV17D yellow fever vaccine.

The chain employs TRBV20-1 and TRBJ2-5, with D possibly being TRBD1 (5 bases). CDR3 length: 14 residues. Germline CDR1 DFQATT, CDR2 SNEGSKA (reference sequence). V was shortened by 6 bases and J by 5 bases, with 19 bases between the two germline ends. The CDR3 loop is CSATPRVIWETQYF. CDR3 coding DNA: TGCAGTGCCACTCCCAGGGTAATTTGGGAGACCCAGTACTTC.

This clonotype was detected a few times. The rearrangement links TRBV5-8 to TRBJ2-7, with 7 nucleotides matching TRBD1. Germline CDR1 reads SGHTS; CDR2 reads YDEGEE. The CDR3 is made up of 16 amino acids. The V gene end was trimmed by 4 bases and the J gene end by 2 bases; junction bases not matched to a gene: 12. The chain's CDR3 is CASSRLTGRITYEQYV. Here the CDR3 DNA reads TGTGCCAGCAGCAGATTGACAGGGCGGATCACCTACGAGCAGTACGTC.

This clonotype has just a few counts. The V and J genes are TRBV29-1 and TRBJ2-5, with D perhaps matching TRBD2 (7 bases). This CDR3 is 12 amino acids long. From germline, CDR1 is SQVTM and CDR2 ANQGSEA. Deletions cut 7 bases from V and 13 bases from J, with 22 bases between. Written as DNA, the CDR3 is TGCAGCGCCCGGACGGGGGGCCAAGAGCGGTACTTC. This gives the protein CSARTGGQERYF.

This clonotype has only a few counts. The V call is TRBV20-1, the J call TRBJ1-6; D ambiguous. Trimming stripped 3 bases from V and 0 bases from J, with 3 bases between. Germline V gene lookup returns CDR1 DFQATT and CDR2 SNEGSKA (reference sequence). The CDR3 length is 13 residues. The DNA for the CDR3 is TGCAGTGCTAGTAGCTCCTATAATTCACCCCTCCACTTT. Translating gives CSASSSYNSPLHF.

This clonotype was seen many times. The chain uses TRBV29-1 and TRBJ2-1; 14 nucleotides agree with TRBD2. This CDR3 has 17 amino acids. V lost 4 bases, J lost 3 bases, and 8 bases stayed unmatched. The germline V gene encodes CDR1 SQVTM and CDR2 ANQGSEA. CDR3 sequence reads: CSVVGLAGGRNYNEQFF. The DNA for the CDR3 is TGCAGCGTTGTTGGACTAGCGGGGGGCCGAAACTACAATGAGCAGTTCTTC.

The rearrangement joins TRBV18 to TRBJ1-1; weak D call: TRBD1 (6 bases). Germline loops: CDR1 KGHSH, CDR2 LQKENI. The CDR3 has 14 amino acids. V was clipped by 6 bases and J by 8 bases, with 19 bases between them. The CDR3 DNA follows: TGTGCCAGCTCTCCCATGGGGGCAGGGGAGGAAGCTTTCTTT. Its translation: CASSPMGAGEEAFF.

The chain recombines TRBV5-5 with TRBJ1-4; tentative D call: TRBD1 (5 bases). The CDR3 has 15 residues. Per germline, CDR1 SGHKS and CDR2 YYEKEE (reference sequence). V gave up 4 bases and J gave up 8 bases, with 18 bases separating them. The CDR3 sequence: CASSRIQGAGEKLFF. DNA for the CDR3: TGTGCCAGCAGCCGAATCCAGGGCGCAGGGGAAAAACTGTTTTTT.

This clonotype was found many times. The CDR3, as DNA: TGTGCCAGCAGCCCAACGGGTGGCGAGACCCAGTACTTC. It yields the protein CASSPTGGETQYF. The rearrangement links TRBV7-2 to TRBJ2-5; D remains ambiguous. Germline lookup yields CDR1 SGHTA and CDR2 FQGNSA. V lost 5 bases to trimming and J lost 5 bases, with 12 bases between them. The CDR3 contains 13 residues. The complete variable domain, with remaining parts taken from reference TRBV7-2 and TRBJ2-5, reads GAGVSQSPSNKVTEKGKDVELRCDPISGHTALYWYRQSLGQGLEFLIYFQGNSAPDKSGLPSDRFSAERTGGSVSTLTIQRTQQEDSAVYLCASSPTGGETQYFGPGTRLLVL.

This clonotype was picked up one time. The rearrangement uses TRBV6-2 or TRBV6-3 and TRBJ1-2; D perhaps matches TRBD1 (6 bases). Deletions cut 4 bases from V and 4 bases from J, with 10 bases between. Germline loops: CDR1 MNHEY, CDR2 SVGEGT. The CDR3 runs 13 residues. DNA for the CDR3: TGTGCCAGCAGTTGGAGACAGGTCTATGGCTACACCTTC. As protein: CASSWRQVYGYTF.

This chain joins TRBV18 and TRBJ2-3, with D unresolved. Germline lookup yields CDR1 KGHSH and CDR2 LQKENI. V lost 2 bases and J lost 5, with 14 bases in between. This CDR3 spans 15 amino acids. This CDR3 reads CASSPYYSTEDTQYF. DNA of the CDR3: TGTGCCAGCTCACCATACTATTCGACGGAAGATACGCAGTATTTT.

This clonotype was seen only a few times. The rearrangement uses TRBV5-1 and TRBJ2-3; a weak D match, TRBD2 (6 bases). The germline V and J ends were trimmed by 4 bases and 4 bases, with 19 bases remaining between them. This CDR3 spans 16 amino acids. Germline V gene lookup returns CDR1 SGHRS and CDR2 YFSETQ. Written as DNA, the CDR3 is TGCGCCAGCAGCCGGGACCTCGGGACTTTGCCAGATACGCAGTATTTT. Its translation is CASSRDLGTLPDTQYF.

CDR3 nucleotides: TGTGCCAGCAGTTCCAGAATGCCAGGGGACAATCAGCCCCAGCATTTT. Protein product: CASSSRMPGDNQPQHF. The chain joins TRBV27 to TRBJ1-5; D might be TRBD1 (6 bases). The V end was cut by 4 bases, the J end by 3 bases, with 16 bases between. CDR1 is MNHEY, CDR2 SMNVEV, per germline (reference sequence). The CDR3 sequence is 16 residues long.

The chain joins TRBV4-1 to TRBJ1-1; D uncertain. This CDR3 has 16 amino acids. Trimming took off 3 bases at V and 1 base at J, with 15 bases between the two ends. Looked up from germline, CDR1 is MGHRA and CDR2 is YSYEKL. The chain's CDR3 is CASSQGWSGRNTEAFF. The CDR3, as DNA: TGCGCCAGCAGCCAGGGGTGGTCAGGCCGGAACACTGAAGCTTTCTTT.

The chain joins TRBV28 to TRBJ1-3; D might be TRBD1 (6 bases). V lost 8 bases and J lost 0, with 17 bases in between. The CDR3 is made up of 16 amino acids. Germline loops: CDR1 MDHEN, CDR2 SYDVKM. The CDR3 coding sequence is TGTGCCAGCTCCGGGGGACACTTATTCTCTGGAAACACCATATATTTT. Translation: CASSGGHLFSGNTIYF. Together with reference TRBV28 and TRBJ1-3, the CDR3 gives the full variable domain: DVKVTQSSRYLVKRTGEKVFLECVQDMDHENMFWYRQDPGLGLRLIYFSYDVKMKEKGDIPEGYSVSREKKERFSLILESASTNQTSMYLCASSGGHLFSGNTIYFGEGSWLTVV.

This clonotype was observed a few times. V usage is TRBV4-3 and J usage is TRBJ2-7, with a tentative D call TRBD2 (6 bases). The germline V and J ends were trimmed by 4 bases and 2 bases, with 18 bases remaining between them. This CDR3 has 16 residues. CDR1 is LGHNA, CDR2 YSLEER, per germline. The CDR3 DNA reads TGCGCCAGCAGCCTCGCTCGGGGGTCCTGGGCCTACGAGCAGTACTTC. It translates to CASSLARGSWAYEQYF.

This clonotype was recorded a few times. The J gene is TRBJ2-1, the V gene TRBV4-1; D is undetermined. Germline V gene data show CDR1 as MGHRA and CDR2 as YSYEKL. CDR3 size: 13 residues. The V end was cut by 5 bases, the J end by 6 bases, with 11 bases between. The CDR3, as DNA: TGCGCCAGCAGCGGCCGTCCGCCCAATGAGCAGTTCTTC. It encodes CASSGRPPNEQFF.

The V call is TRBV20-1, the J call TRBJ2-3; 11 bases line up with TRBD2. Germline loops: CDR1 DFQATT, CDR2 SNEGSKA (reference sequence). V lost 5 bases, J lost 6 bases, and 7 bases stayed unmatched. This CDR3 has 14 amino acids. This CDR3 reads CSAPLSGGGDTQYF. The CDR3 region has the DNA TGCAGTGCTCCCCTTAGCGGGGGGGGGGATACGCAGTATTTT.

The rearrangement links TRBV20-1 to TRBJ1-6; maybe TRBD1 (5 bases). With 2 bases removed from V and 8 bases from J, the gap between germline ends came to 13 bases. This CDR3 has 14 amino acids. Germline V CDR1 and CDR2: DFQATT, SNEGSKA (reference sequence). The chain's CDR3 is CSARMGREYSPLHF. CDR3 sequence (DNA): TGCAGTGCTAGAATGGGACGCGAGTATTCACCCCTCCACTTT.

This clonotype was detected only once. The chain links TRBV7-2 to TRBJ2-7, with 11 nucleotides matching TRBD2. There are 13 residues in the CDR3. Germline V gene lookup returns CDR1 SGHTA and CDR2 FQGNSA. The ends lost 5 bases at V and 7 bases at J; junction bases unmatched: 4. The CDR3 protein is CASSILAGGEQYV. CDR3 nucleotides: TGTGCCAGCAGCATTTTAGCGGGGGGGGAGCAGTACGTC.

The chain recombines TRBV14 with TRBJ1-2; the D gene is possibly TRBD1 (6 bases). The V gene's germline CDR1 is SGHDN and CDR2 FVKESK. This CDR3 is 17 amino acids long. V was shortened by 2 bases and J by 8 bases, with 24 bases between the two germline ends. In nucleotides, the CDR3 is TGTGCCAGCAGCCAACGGGGACACCTTAGGAACTATGGCGGCTACACCTTC. This sequence encodes CASSQRGHLRNYGGYTF.

This sequence joins TRBV5-1 and TRBJ2-5; 9 bases align to TRBD1. This CDR3 has 15 amino acids. V dropped 2 bases and J dropped 5; count of bases not matched to a gene: 7. The germline V gene has CDR1 SGHRS and CDR2 YFSETQ. The CDR3 DNA follows: TGCGCCAGCAGCTTAGGGACAGGGTCATTGGAGACCCAGTACTTC. Its protein is CASSLGTGSLETQYF.

The chain is built from TRBV5-1 and TRBJ2-3; 9 positions agree with TRBD1. J gave up 4 bases and V 4 bases, and 7 bases lay outside the gene matches. In germline, CDR1 is SGHRS, CDR2 YFSETQ. The CDR3 has 15 residues. Here the CDR3 reads CASSTGTGRADTQYF. DNA of the CDR3: TGCGCCAGCAGCACCGGGACAGGGAGGGCAGATACGCAGTATTTT.

The chain carries TRBV25-1 and TRBJ2-3, with D uncertain. Looked up from germline, CDR1 is MGHDK and CDR2 is SYGVNS. CDR3 size: 13 residues. Deletions cut 6 bases from V and 1 base from J, with 8 bases between. CDR3 nucleotides: TGTGCCAGCAGCCAACTCCGCACAGATACGCAGTATTTT. Its protein product is CASSQLRTDTQYF.

This chain joins TRBV5-1 and TRBJ2-7; a weak D match, TRBD1 (7 bases). The CDR3 extends over 15 amino acids. Per germline, CDR1 SGHRS and CDR2 YFSETQ. V was shortened by 4 bases and J by 2 bases, with 16 bases between the two germline ends. The CDR3 protein is CASSRGTVGAYEQYV. The CDR3, as DNA: TGCGCCAGCAGCCGGGGGACAGTTGGGGCCTACGAGCAGTACGTC.

Only a few counts were recorded for this clonotype. V gene TRBV12-3 or TRBV12-4 combines with J gene TRBJ1-1; D gene uncertain. The CDR3 runs 12 residues. The V end lost 1 base, the J end lost 5 bases, and 5 bases lay between the germline ends. The CDR3 reads CASSLVWTEAFF. CDR3 nucleotides: TGTGCCAGCAGTTTAGTGTGGACTGAAGCTTTCTTT.

This clonotype has at least ten counts. This chain joins TRBV11-2 and TRBJ1-3; unclear D gene. V shed 5 bases and J shed 0 bases, with 8 bases lying between them. Germline V CDR1 and CDR2: SGHAT, FQNNGV. This CDR3 region has 14 residues. CDR3: CASSQQFSGNTIYF. In DNA form, the CDR3 reads TGTGCCAGCAGCCAACAATTCTCTGGAAACACCATATATTTT.

The sample holds many counts of this clonotype. This rearrangement joins TRBV5-1 to TRBJ2-1; the match to TRBD1 covers 10 bases. Germline-derived CDR1 and CDR2 are SGHRS and YFSETQ. This CDR3 comprises 15 residues. V trimming: 2 bases; J trimming: 4 bases; junction bases outside the gene matches: 3. The CDR3 spells CASSLGTGDYNEQFF. CDR3 bases: TGCGCCAGCAGCTTAGGGACAGGGGATTACAATGAGCAGTTCTTC.

This clonotype came up a few times. Written as DNA, the CDR3 is TGTGCCAGCAGCTTTGGTGACAGGCAAGAGACCCAGTACTTC. This encodes CASSFGDRQETQYF. The V gene is TRBV7-2, the J gene TRBJ2-5; D may be TRBD1 (6 bases). The CDR3 is 14 amino acids. Deletions cut 3 bases from V and 2 bases from J, with 10 bases between. From germline, CDR1 is SGHTA and CDR2 FQGNSA.

The gene calls are TRBV11-2 and TRBJ2-5; tentative D call: TRBD2 (5 bases). Germline V gene data show CDR1 as SGHAT and CDR2 as FQNNGV. Trimming removed 3 bases from V and 5 bases from J, with 13 bases in between. The CDR3 is made up of 14 amino acids. In nucleotides, the CDR3 is TGTGCCAGCAGCTTTGGGCTAGCTTTTGAGACCCAGTACTTC. Translating gives CASSFGLAFETQYF.

The rearrangement uses TRBV5-1 and TRBJ2-3; 7 nucleotides match TRBD1. The CDR3 has 14 residues. Germline assignment: CDR1 SGHRS and CDR2 YFSETQ. With 9 bases clipped from V and 2 bases from J, the junction kept 9 bases outside the gene matches. The CDR3 coding sequence is TGCGCCACTCGGACAGGTCCCTCCACAGATACGCAGTATTTT. Protein sequence: CATRTGPSTDTQYF.